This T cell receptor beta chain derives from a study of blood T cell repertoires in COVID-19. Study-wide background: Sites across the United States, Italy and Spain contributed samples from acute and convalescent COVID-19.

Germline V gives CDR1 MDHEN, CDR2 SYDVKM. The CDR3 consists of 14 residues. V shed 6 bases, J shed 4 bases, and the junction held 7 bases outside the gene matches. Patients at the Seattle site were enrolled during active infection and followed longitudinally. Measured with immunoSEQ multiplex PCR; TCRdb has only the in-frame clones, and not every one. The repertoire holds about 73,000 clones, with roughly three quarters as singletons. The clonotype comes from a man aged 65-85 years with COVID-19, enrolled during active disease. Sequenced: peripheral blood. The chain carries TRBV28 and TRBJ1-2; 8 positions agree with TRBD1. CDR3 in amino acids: CASRPRGPGYGYTF. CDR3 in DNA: TGTGCCAGCAGGCCCAGGGGGCCCGGCTATGGCTACACCTTC.